The clone carrying this T cell receptor (beta chain) was picked up a small number of times. Its antigen is not known. This sample is part of a study of T cell responses to AZD1222 COVID-19 vaccine. For the study at large: Combined were second doses at about 4 or about 12 weeks.

Germline lookup yields CDR1 SEHNR and CDR2 FQNEAQ (reference sequence). Trimming took 5 bases from V and 2 from J; bases not matched to a gene: 14. The CDR3 is 17 residues long. Generated by immunoSEQ multiplex PCR, the TCRdb table keeps only in-frame clones and is missing some. Altogether 75,000 to 100,000 clones are present, under 90% being singletons, with the ten largest covering about 2.2%. Study conclusions and caveats: Spike-specific TCR breadth and depth were elevated following two AZD1222 doses. Donors were largely white British and mainly female; clonal diversity was possibly underestimated.

This receptor was obtained from an adult in good health. The chain has TRBV7-9 and TRBJ2-5; 7 bases are shared with TRBD1. Sequencing used peripheral blood, obtained on day 0 of AZD1222 vaccination. In nucleotides, the CDR3 is TGTGCCAGCAGCCCGACAGACAGGGTAGAAATTCAAGAGACCCAGTACTTC. Protein sequence: CASSPTDRVEIQETQYF.